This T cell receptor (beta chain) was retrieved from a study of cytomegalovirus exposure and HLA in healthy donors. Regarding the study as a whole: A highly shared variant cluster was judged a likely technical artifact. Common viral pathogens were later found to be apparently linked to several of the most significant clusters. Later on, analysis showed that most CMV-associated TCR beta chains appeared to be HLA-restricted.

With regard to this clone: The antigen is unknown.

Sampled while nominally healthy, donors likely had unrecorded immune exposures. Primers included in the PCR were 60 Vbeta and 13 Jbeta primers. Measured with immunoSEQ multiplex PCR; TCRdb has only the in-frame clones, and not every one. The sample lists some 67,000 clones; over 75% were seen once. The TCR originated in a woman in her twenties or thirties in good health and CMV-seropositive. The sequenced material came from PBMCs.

Here the CDR3 reads CASSLASNRWSGNSPLHF. The DNA for the CDR3 is TGTGCCAGCAGCTTAGCTTCGAACAGGTGGTCGGGTAATTCACCCCTCCACTTT. This rearrangement joins TRBV11-2 to TRBJ1-6; D possibly corresponds to TRBD1 (5 bases). V gave up 1 base and J gave up 6 bases, with 19 bases separating them. CDR1 SGHAT and CDR2 FQNNGV come from the germline V gene. This CDR3 region has 18 residues.